Listed here is a single TCR beta chain. V was pared by 6 bases and J by 6 bases, with 15 bases of the junction left unmatched. This CDR3 contains 16 residues. The germline V gene has CDR1 LNHDA and CDR2 SQIVND (reference sequence). This entry belongs to a study of blood T cell repertoires in COVID-19. Turning to the study itself: The United States, Italy and Spain provided the acute and convalescent COVID-19 samples. Sources were T cells, B-cell-depleted T cells, or PBMCs; the material itself was cDNA or gDNA.

Measured with immunoSEQ multiplex PCR; TCRdb has only the in-frame clones, and not every one. This table has about 240,000 clones, approximately 86% appearing once. The clonotype comes from a woman aged 30 to 39 with acute or convalescent COVID-19. The chain is built from TRBV19 and TRBJ2-7, with 9 bases aligning to TRBD2. Source material: peripheral blood. The CDR3 spells CASSMEGGGRAIEQYF. In DNA form, the CDR3 reads TGTGCCAGTAGCATGGAAGGTGGCGGGAGGGCCATCGAGCAGTACTTC.